This T cell receptor (beta chain) originates from a study of blood T cell repertoires in COVID-19. As for the study in general: Samples came from the United States, Italy and Spain, spanning acute and convalescent COVID-19. Nucleic acid was either cDNA or gDNA, and it came from T cells, B-cell-depleted T cells, or PBMCs.

CDR3 length: 16 residues. Trimming took off 2 bases at V and 5 bases at J, with 15 bases between the two ends. Per germline, CDR1 LNHNV and CDR2 YYDKDF (reference sequence). Methods used by the authors: Scientists estimated how many nucleated cells there were by amplifying reference gene primers. Profiled with immunoSEQ multiplex PCR; TCRdb holds only in-frame clones, not every one. That table gives V, J and clone size, and the DNA gave D and trimming. This table holds more than 100,000 clones, roughly 83% found once. Specimen: peripheral blood. The chain uses TRBV15 and TRBJ1-4; D unclear. The TCR sequence derives from a woman aged 50 to 60 with acute or convalescent COVID-19. CDR3 DNA: TGTGCCACCAGCAGACGACTCGGGAGTAGAAATGAAAAACTGTTTTTT. Its translation: CATSRRLGSRNEKLFF.